This T cell receptor (beta chain) was sequenced in a study of breast tumors, draining lymph nodes, adjacent tissues. V lost 2 bases to trimming and J lost 7 bases; unmatched junction nucleotides: 5. Germline loops: CDR1 SNHLY, CDR2 FYNNEI. The CDR3 has 15 amino acids. Axillary draining lymph nodes of breast cancer patients supplied the node samples. About this clonotype itself: Its specificity is not known.

TCRdb redid the calling of the multiplex PCR reads with MiXCR, one entry per CDR3 protein. The sample consists of 85,000 to 130,000 distinct CDR3 sequences, about 31% of them appearing once. General study points: Most tumor T cells seemingly derive from lymph node, then expand in tumor. Luminal-like breast cancer showed significantly greater tumor-nontumor repertoire similarity than basal-like breast cancer did. Compared with lymph nodes, tumors were less diverse; compared with nontumor tissue, more. Tumor T cell lymph node origin was a supported hypothesis, not proven.

Sequenced sample: axillary lymph node tissue. The chain employs TRBV2 and TRBJ2-1; TRBD2 matches 10 bases. This TCR was recovered from a female donor with breast cancer. Some clones in this sample may be carry-over from other donors' samples. CDR3 in DNA: TGTGCCAGCAGTGAATCCCTAGCGGGAGAGAATGAGCAGTTCTTC. This sequence encodes CASSESLAGENEQFF. Together with reference TRBV2 and TRBJ2-1, the CDR3 gives the full variable domain: EPEVTQTPSHQVTQMGQEVILRCVPISNHLYFYWYRQILGQKVEFLVSFYNNEISEKSEIFDDQFSVERPDGSNFTLKIRSTKLEDSAMYFCASSESLAGENEQFFGPGTRLTVL.